The 15 T cell receptor beta chains reported below all come from one sample, sequenced in a study of T cells after yellow fever vaccination. One entry per CDR3 protein, called by TCRdb with MiXCR from the 5' RACE reads. The sample shows a few hundred thousand distinct CDR3 sequences, about an eighth of them seen only once. The sequencing here drew on CD4+ T cells sorted from PBMCs, taken 45 days after the yellow fever booster vaccination. These receptors all come from a man aged 25-45 years who received the YFV17D yellow fever vaccine.

The V gene is TRBV10-3, the J gene TRBJ1-1, with no clear D. The CDR3 has 14 residues. Trimming pared 10 bases from V and 0 bases from J, leaving 15 bases between. The germline V gene has CDR1 ENHRY and CDR2 SYGVKD. Written as DNA, the CDR3 is TGTGCCAGCCGAATTGGCGGGATGAACACTGAAGCTTTCTTT. Its protein is CASRIGGMNTEAFF.

This clonotype was detected a few times. This chain connects TRBV12-3 or TRBV12-4 to TRBJ2-5; D could derive from TRBD1 or TRBD2 (6 bases each). The germline V and J ends were trimmed by 8 bases and 4 bases, with 17 bases remaining between them. This CDR3 region has 14 residues. CDR3 DNA sequence: TGTGCCAGCGGCTTGTTGGGGGGCGGAGAGACCCAGTACTTC. Amino acids: CASGLLGGGETQYF.

This clonotype was observed a few times. V usage is TRBV5-1 and J usage is TRBJ1-4, with D hard to call. V lost 0 bases, J lost 5 bases, and 5 bases lay in between. The CDR3 is 13 residues long. Germline V gives CDR1 SGHRS, CDR2 YFSETQ. The CDR3 nucleotides are TGCGCCAGCAGCTTGGAGTCGAATGAAAAACTGTTTTTT. This sequence encodes CASSLESNEKLFF.

The rearrangement links TRBV4-3 to TRBJ2-7; D is perhaps TRBD1 (6 bases). This CDR3 is 15 amino acids long. Per germline, CDR1 LGHNA and CDR2 YSLEER. Trimming took off 8 bases at V and 2 bases at J, with 19 bases between the two ends. This chain's CDR3 is CASRRGRDTPYEQYF. The CDR3 DNA sequence: TGCGCCAGCCGCAGAGGACGGGACACCCCCTACGAGCAGTACTTC.

This clonotype was counted a few times. The chain recombines TRBV4-3 with TRBJ2-6; D is uncertain. V gave up 0 bases and J gave up 1 base, with 10 bases separating them. CDR1 and CDR2 from the germline V gene are LGHNA and YSLEER. The CDR3 consists of 17 residues. In nucleotides, the CDR3 is TGCGCCAGCAGCCAAGACAGATTGGCATCTGGGGCCAACGTCCTGACTTTC. Translated, it gives CASSQDRLASGANVLTF.

The chain recombines TRBV27 with TRBJ2-1; 7 nucleotides agree with TRBD1. The CDR3 spans 15 residues. J lost 9 bases, V lost 5 bases, and 13 bases had no gene match. The germline V gene has CDR1 MNHEY and CDR2 SMNVEV (reference sequence). The DNA of the CDR3 is TGTGCCAGCAGTCTTGACAGGGTGTTTGGTGGTGAGCAGTTCTTC. Translation: CASSLDRVFGGEQFF.

CDR3 in DNA: TGTGCCAGCTCACCAGCGACTAGCGGGAGGGCCTGGCATGAGCAGTTCTTC. This gives the protein CASSPATSGRAWHEQFF. The rearrangement uses TRBV18 and TRBJ2-1; 14 bases fit TRBD2. The CDR3 extends over 17 amino acids. J was trimmed by 8 bases and V by 2 bases; bases with no gene match: 8. Germline CDR1 is KGHSH and CDR2 is LQKENI.

This clonotype was picked up a small number of times. The chain has TRBV27 and TRBJ2-1, with D possibly called TRBD1 or TRBD2 (6 bases each). This CDR3 contains 14 residues. CDR1 is MNHEY, CDR2 SMNVEV, per germline (reference sequence). The CDR3 is CYTRGASSYNEQFF. The CDR3 DNA follows: TGTTATACTAGGGGGGCGAGCTCCTACAATGAGCAGTTCTTC.

This clonotype was picked up a small number of times. The V and J genes are TRBV7-2 and TRBJ2-2, with 7 bases aligning to TRBD1. Unmatched junction bases numbered 8, after V lost 5 bases and J lost 5 bases. The germline V gene encodes CDR1 SGHTA and CDR2 FQGNSA. This CDR3 has 15 residues. The CDR3 sequence: CASSPGGMRTGELFF. The CDR3 coding sequence is TGTGCCAGCAGCCCAGGGGGAATGAGGACCGGGGAGCTGTTTTTT. The complete variable domain, with remaining parts taken from reference TRBV7-2 and TRBJ2-2, reads GAGVSQSPSNKVTEKGKDVELRCDPISGHTALYWYRQSLGQGLEFLIYFQGNSAPDKSGLPSDRFSAERTGGSVSTLTIQRTQQEDSAVYLCASSPGGMRTGELFFGEGSRLTVL.

This clonotype came up a few times. The chain links TRBV7-2 to TRBJ1-1; D is ambiguous. V dropped 5 bases and J dropped 1 base, with 14 bases sitting between them. The germline V gene encodes CDR1 SGHTA and CDR2 FQGNSA. The CDR3 length is 15 residues. The CDR3 loop is CASSPAPLPNTEAFF. CDR3 bases: TGTGCCAGCAGCCCAGCTCCGCTCCCGAACACTGAAGCTTTCTTT.

This clonotype was counted between two and nine times. The V and J genes are TRBV20-1 and TRBJ2-1, with D possibly TRBD1 on 6 matching bases. Germline V CDR1 and CDR2: DFQATT, SNEGSKA (reference sequence). Trimming cost V 0 bases and J 8 bases, with 17 bases left between them. The CDR3 covers 15 residues. CDR3 sequence reads: CSARDAGAKRHEQFF. CDR3 bases: TGCAGTGCTAGAGATGCAGGGGCGAAAAGACATGAGCAGTTCTTC.

DNA for the CDR3: TGTGCCAGCAGCTTAGTTGGGGGGCAGAATGAGCAGTTCTTC. Protein: CASSLVGGQNEQFF. This sequence joins TRBV7-2 and TRBJ2-1, with D perhaps matching TRBD1 or TRBD2 (6 bases each). The germline CDR1 and CDR2 sequences are SGHTA and FQGNSA. The CDR3 length is 14 residues. Trimming cost V 1 base and J 7 bases, with 11 bases left between them.

This clonotype was seen only a few times. This chain connects TRBV28 to TRBJ2-7; 7 bases line up with TRBD1. The CDR3 has 14 residues. The ends lost 4 bases at V and 8 bases at J; junction bases unmatched: 11. Germline V gene sequence: CDR1 MDHEN, CDR2 SYDVKM. In nucleotides, the CDR3 is TGTGCCAGCAGTTCCAGGGACAGCCGAGCCCAGCAGTACTTC. It codes for CASSSRDSRAQQYF.

The DNA of the CDR3 is TGTGCCAGCAGTTCGGGGGGGCCGAGTGAAAAACTGTTTTTT. Residues: CASSSGGPSEKLFF. The gene calls are TRBV12-3 or TRBV12-4 and TRBJ1-4; a possible D gene is TRBD1 (6 bases). The CDR3 has 14 amino acids. Trimming left V 4 bases short and J 7 bases short, with 13 bases between.

This sequence joins TRBV28 and TRBJ1-2, with a possible D match to TRBD1 (6 bases). The CDR3 totals 14 residues. The germline V and J ends were trimmed by 6 bases and 10 bases, with 21 bases remaining between them. Germline lookup yields CDR1 MDHEN and CDR2 SYDVKM. The CDR3 protein is CASSPPGTLWYYTF. In DNA, the CDR3 is TGTGCCAGCAGCCCTCCCGGGACACTGTGGTACTACACCTTC.